These 14 T cell receptor beta chains originate from one sample sequenced in a study of OX40 agonist ivuxolimab in advanced cancers. Libraries were prepared through the immunoSEQ multiplex PCR assay. The source is immuneACCESS, and TCRdb retained only in-frame sequences with V and J called. Part of the clones is not carried over; for the studies checked, unresolved V genes explain less than half of this, and the remainder is unexplained. The sample profile shows approximately 44,000 clones; 90% to 95% of them were found once. The top ten clonotypes cover about 28% of the sample. The source was CD4+ or CD8+ T cells sorted from blood, collected in a trial of the OX40 agonist ivuxolimab. Source of these receptors: an adult with an advanced solid tumor such as melanoma, head and neck, liver or kidney cancer.

This clone has more than one count but fewer than ten. The chain has TRBV4-2 and TRBJ2-1; 11 bases match TRBD2. There are 20 residues in the CDR3. CDR1 and CDR2 (germline): LGHNA, YNFKEQ. The V segment lost 3 bases and the J segment 0 bases; nucleotides outside the gene matches: 13. The CDR3 nucleotides read TGTGCCAGCAGCCACGCAACCGGGACTAGCGGTCATAGCTCCTACAATGAGCAGTTCTTC. Translated: CASSHATGTSGHSSYNEQFF.

This clone rates as medium-sized (0.01 to 0.1%). The chain recombines TRBV9 with TRBJ2-3; D ambiguous. The V gene's germline CDR1 is SGDLS and CDR2 YYNGEE. This CDR3 is 13 amino acids long. V was cut by 3 bases and J by 3 bases, with 8 bases left in between. The CDR3 bases are TGTGCCAGCAGCGCCGGAGTAACAGATACGCAGTATTTT. It is translated as CASSAGVTDTQYF.

This clone has only one observation. The chain has TRBV9 and TRBJ1-1; D is ambiguous. This CDR3 comprises 14 residues. V was pared by 3 bases and J by 0 bases, with 9 bases between. The V gene's germline CDR1 is SGDLS and CDR2 YYNGEE. The CDR3 nucleotides are TGTGCCAGCAGCGCCTTTGGGCTGAACACTGAAGCTTTCTTT. It codes for CASSAFGLNTEAFF.

The chain's CDR3 is CASSLDFDEQFF. The CDR3 nucleotides read TGTGCCAGCAGTCTAGATTTCGATGAGCAGTTCTTC. This sequence joins TRBV27 and TRBJ2-1; D uncertain. The CDR3 consists of 12 residues. Trimming pared 5 bases from V and 8 bases from J, leaving 10 bases between. The V gene's germline CDR1 is MNHEY and CDR2 SMNVEV (reference sequence).

The V call is TRBV9, the J call TRBJ2-2, with TRBD1 matching over 9 bases. Germline CDR1 reads SGDLS; CDR2 reads YYNGEE. Unmatched junction bases numbered 7, after V lost 4 bases and J lost 3 bases. This CDR3 has 16 residues. This CDR3 is CASSPPDRGYTGELFF. As DNA, the CDR3 is TGTGCCAGCAGCCCCCCGGACAGGGGATACACCGGGGAGCTGTTTTTT.

V and J are TRBV27 and TRBJ1-1; TRBD1 matches 12 bases. CDR1 and CDR2 from the germline V gene are MNHEY and SMNVEV (reference sequence). The CDR3 runs 15 residues. V shed 5 bases and J 6 bases; nucleotides not matched to a gene: 7. CDR3 coding DNA: TGTGCCAGCAGTCCCCGGGGACAGGGGGCCGCTGAAGCTTTCTTT. Encoded protein: CASSPRGQGAAEAFF.

The chain joins TRBV4-1 to TRBJ2-5; 7 nucleotides match TRBD1. The length of the CDR3 is 15 residues. The germline CDR1 and CDR2 sequences are MGHRA and YSYEKL. The V and J ends lost 3 bases and 2 bases, in that order; junction bases with no gene match: 6. CDR3 coding DNA: TGCGCCAGCAGCCATCGACAGGGAGCTCAAGAGACCCAGTACTTC. Translation gives CASSHRQGAQETQYF.

This rearrangement joins TRBV19 to TRBJ1-5, with no clear D. V was cut by 0 bases and J by 0 bases, with 12 bases left in between. The CDR3 length is 17 residues. Per the germline V gene, CDR1 is LNHDA and CDR2 is SQIVND (reference sequence). The CDR3 sequence is CASSIDLSLYSNQPQHF. DNA for the CDR3: TGTGCCAGTAGTATAGATCTATCCCTCTATAGCAATCAGCCCCAGCATTTT.

J is TRBJ2-3 and V is TRBV5-4, with D unresolved. The V end lost 0 bases, the J end lost 6 bases, and 5 bases lay between the germline ends. This CDR3 has 12 residues. Looked up from germline, CDR1 is SGHNT and CDR2 is YYREEE (reference sequence). The CDR3 DNA sequence: TGTGCCAGCAGCTTGGTATCGGATACGCAGTATTTT. This encodes CASSLVSDTQYF.

V usage is TRBV28 and J usage is TRBJ2-1; D is perhaps TRBD1 or TRBD2 (6 bases each). This CDR3 is 15 amino acids long. Germline V lookup: CDR1 MDHEN, CDR2 SYDVKM. V was cut by 10 bases and J by 5 bases, with 21 bases left in between. CDR3 region: CAIDGRGRENNEQFF. The CDR3 DNA sequence: TGTGCCATCGATGGCCGGGGGCGGGAAAACAATGAGCAGTTCTTC.

This chain links TRBV11-2 with TRBJ2-1; D uncertain. Trimming left V 1 base short and J 3 bases short, with 1 base between. The CDR3 length is 12 residues. Germline loops: CDR1 SGHAT, CDR2 FQNNGV. In DNA, the CDR3 is TGTGCCAGCAGCTTAGGCTACAATGAGCAGTTCTTC. Translation gives CASSLGYNEQFF.

The V call is TRBV21-1, the J call TRBJ2-1. TRBV21-1 is a pseudogene. The length of the CDR3 is 17 residues. The CDR3 is CASSSILGQGTHNEQFF. The CDR3 region has the DNA TGTGCCAGCAGCTCCATCCTGGGTCAAGGGACCCACAATGAGCAGTTCTTC.

V gene TRBV7-3 combines with J gene TRBJ2-7; D might be TRBD1 or TRBD2, each matching 5 bases. This CDR3 contains 14 residues. V shed 5 bases and J shed 2 bases, with 13 bases lying between them. The germline gives CDR1 SGHTA, CDR2 FQGTGA. The CDR3 bases are TGTGCCAGCAGCCCCCGGGACGGAGCCTACGAGCAGTACTTC. Its protein product is CASSPRDGAYEQYF.

The chain is built from TRBV6-5 and TRBJ1-5; D might be TRBD1 (5 bases). The CDR3 is made up of 14 amino acids. The germline V and J ends were trimmed by 1 base and 11 bases, with 15 bases remaining between them. From germline, CDR1 is MNHEY and CDR2 SVGAGI. The CDR3: CASSYYPGRGSQHF. The CDR3 DNA reads as TGTGCCAGCAGTTACTATCCCGGCCGGGGCTCCCAGCATTTT.